This TCR beta chain is from a study of blood T cell repertoires in COVID-19. Clones were sequenced by immunoSEQ multiplex PCR, and TCRdb holds only the in-frame ones, with some missing. The sample carries 250,000 or so clones, 83% recorded once. This CDR3 has 13 amino acids. Germline V gene lookup returns CDR1 KGHDR and CDR2 SFDVKD. V shed 4 bases and J 8 bases; nucleotides not matched to a gene: 5. The sample consisted of PBMCs or T cells enriched from blood (not recorded which). The receptor comes from a woman between 35 and 50 years old who had been exposed to COVID-19. The genes are TRBV24-1 and TRBJ1-2; 8 bases fit TRBD1. DNA of the CDR3: TGTGCCACCAGTGACAGGGGGCCTAGCGGCTACACCTTC. Amino acids: CATSDRGPSGYTF.